This T cell receptor (beta chain) was observed in a study of long-term antiretroviral therapy in people with HIV. Whole-study context: Samples collected earliest predate the 2015 immediate-ART recommendation by about a decade.

The assay used was immunoSEQ (version v3.0), run at survey level. Per sample, sequencing targeted roughly 40,000-55,000 T-cell genomes. TCRdb's table, derived via immunoSEQ multiplex PCR, lists solely in-frame clones and lacks some. The repertoire includes about 22,000 clones, 80% to 90% of them detected once, and 15% to 20% sits in the top ten. The CDR3 extends over 13 amino acids. V lost 4 bases and J lost 7; bases outside the gene matches: 7. CDR1 and CDR2 (germline): SGHNT, YYREEE (reference sequence). Researchers secured at least one pre-ART and at least two post-ART PBMC samples from each donor. Study-wide results and limits: Whereas controls had wider CDR3 length ranges, HIV repertoires had narrower ones.

Turning to this clone: Its antigen is undetermined.

J is TRBJ1-1 and V is TRBV5-4, with TRBD1 matching over 7 bases. Sequenced material: unsorted PBMCs, taken 0.1 years before starting antiretroviral therapy. This receptor was taken from a man aged 18 to 30 with HIV. For the CDR3, the DNA is TGTGCCAGCAGCCCCACAGGGGTCCTTGAAGCTTTCTTT. It is translated as CASSPTGVLEAFF.